Listed below are T cell receptor beta chains from one sample, sequenced in a study of CD8+ T cells in alopecia areata. Sequenced by immunoSEQ multiplex PCR; TCRdb stores in-frame clones only, minus some. The sample has 95,000 to 100,000 clones, around 55% seen once. This specimen consisted of CD8+ T cells sorted from blood, obtained at week 4, from a patient treated with tofacitinib. The receptors here all came from a human donor with alopecia areata. The CDR3 runs from the conserved cysteine through the conserved F or W. A D gene is named only where the DNA matches it firmly. Clone size is shown for a subset of rows, as once, few, many or a class of expanded clone.

clone_size j_call d_call v_call cdr3_aa cdr3_nt
few TRBJ1-1 . TRBV10-2 CASALSPGGTEAFF TGCGCCAGCGCATTGAGCCCTGGCGGCACTGAAGCTTTCTTT
. TRBJ1-5 . TRBV6-5 CASSYSGDQPQHF TGTGCCAGCAGTTACTCGGGGGACCAGCCCCAGCATTTT
once TRBJ2-3 . TRBV11-2 CASSPQGSRRSLDTQYF TGTGCCAGCAGCCCCCAAGGGAGTCGTAGATCGTTGGATACGCAGTATTTT
. TRBJ2-1 TRBD2 TRBV29-1 CSVIQAGPEQFF TGCAGCGTGATTCAAGCGGGGCCGGAGCAGTTCTTC
. TRBJ2-1 . TRBV7-9 CASSAEGRDEQFF TGTGCCAGCAGCGCGGAGGGTCGGGATGAGCAGTTCTTC
. TRBJ2-1 . TRBV5-4 CASSLGRGNEQFF TGTGCCAGCAGCTTGGGACGGGGAAATGAGCAGTTCTTC
. TRBJ2-2 . TRBV6-6 CASSYSPYSTGELFF TGTGCCAGCAGTTACTCGCCCTATAGCACCGGGGAGCTGTTTTTT
. TRBJ2-4 . TRBV7-9 CASSLEVVGDEAKNIQYF TGTGCCAGCAGCTTAGAGGTGGTGGGGGATGAGGCCAAAAACATTCAGTACTTC
. TRBJ2-7 . TRBV25-1 CASSEGAGGGYEQYF TGTGCCAGCAGTGAAGGGGCAGGGGGAGGCTACGAGCAGTACTTC
many TRBJ2-3 TRBD2 TRBV6-4 CASSERGGTDTQYF TGTGCCAGCAGTGAGCGGGGGGGCACAGATACGCAGTATTTT
. TRBJ2-5 TRBD1 TRBV6-5 CASSTPGQQETQYF TGTGCCAGCAGTACGCCGGGACAGCAAGAGACCCAGTACTTC
few TRBJ2-2 TRBD1 TRBV12-5 CASGFGTGNTGELFF TGTGCTAGTGGTTTCGGGACAGGGAACACCGGGGAGCTGTTTTTT
. TRBJ1-2 TRBD1 TRBV29-1 CSVGGTGTNYGYTF TGCAGCGTTGGGGGGACAGGGACCAACTATGGCTACACCTTC
. TRBJ2-2 . TRBV29-1 CSVEGLARELFF TGCAGCGTTGAAGGGCTAGCCCGGGAGCTGTTTTTT
. TRBJ2-5 TRBD2 TRBV5-6 CASSLAAGGQETQYF TGTGCCAGCAGCTTGGCTGCGGGGGGCCAAGAGACCCAGTACTTC
. TRBJ2-7 . TRBV5-1 CARKLANLRGAYEQYF TGCGCCAGAAAATTAGCTAACCTCAGGGGGGCCTACGAGCAGTACTTC
many TRBJ2-7 . TRBV2 CASSAQGSGSYEQYF TGTGCCAGCAGTGCTCAGGGGTCGGGCTCCTACGAGCAGTACTTC
. TRBJ2-2 . TRBV30 CAWTEGTNTGELFF TGTGCCTGGACGGAAGGGACTAACACCGGGGAGCTGTTTTTT
. TRBJ2-3 TRBD2 TRBV29-1 CSVPLAGADTQYF TGCAGCGTTCCCTTAGCGGGCGCAGATACGCAGTATTTT
few TRBJ2-7 . TRBV14 CASSQGIRDEQYF TGTGCCAGCAGCCAAGGGATTCGGGACGAGCAGTACTTC
. TRBJ1-2 . TRBV30 CAWTAGQVHYGYTF TGTGCCTGGACCGCAGGGCAAGTTCACTATGGCTACACCTTC
few TRBJ1-1 . TRBV5-1 CASSSVGLNTEAFF TGCGCCAGCAGCTCCGTGGGCCTGAACACTGAAGCTTTCTTT
. TRBJ2-5 TRBD1 TRBV30 CAWDAGTGSSETQYF TGTGCCTGGGACGCCGGGACAGGGTCTAGCGAGACCCAGTACTTC
. TRBJ2-5 . TRBV4-2 CASSQGYGADGETQYF TGTGCCAGCAGCCAAGGTTACGGCGCGGATGGAGAGACCCAGTACTTC
. TRBJ2-7 . TRBV4-3 CASSQDGGTYEQYF TGCGCCAGCAGCCAAGACGGGGGTACCTACGAGCAGTACTTC
once TRBJ2-5 TRBD2 TRBV5-4 CASSLASGGQETQYF TGTGCCAGCAGCTTGGCTAGCGGGGGACAAGAGACCCAGTACTTC
. TRBJ2-7 TRBD1 TRBV28 CASSPTQGVGYEQYF TGTGCCAGCAGCCCTACCCAGGGGGTTGGCTACGAGCAGTACTTC